The 2 T cell receptor beta chains presented below share a single source sample, sequenced in a study of cytomegalovirus exposure and HLA in healthy donors. The PCR contained 60 Vbeta and 13 Jbeta primers. Sequencing was performed with immunoSEQ multiplex PCR; in TCRdb, only in-frame clones are kept and a portion is missing. The table lists under 200,000 clones, around 80% of them singletons. Sequences were obtained from PBMCs. These receptors all come from a woman between 18 and 30 years old in good health and CMV-seronegative.

The chain links TRBV7-9 to TRBJ2-1, with 9 bases lining up with TRBD2. From germline, CDR1 is SEHNR and CDR2 FQNEAQ (reference sequence). The CDR3 runs 13 residues. The V and J ends lost 3 bases and 8 bases, in that order; junction bases with no gene match: 2. The CDR3 reads CASSLGTSYEQFF. For the CDR3, the DNA is TGTGCCAGCAGCTTGGGGACTAGCTATGAGCAGTTCTTC.

The chain employs TRBV5-1 and TRBJ2-1; 9 bases are shared with TRBD2. The germline CDR1 and CDR2 sequences are SGHRS and YFSETQ. The CDR3 extends over 15 amino acids. V shed 5 bases and J 4 bases; nucleotides not matched to a gene: 7. The CDR3 nucleotides read TGCGCCAGCAGTGTTAGCGGGGGCTCATACAATGAGCAGTTCTTC. This gives the protein CASSVSGGSYNEQFF.